These 29 T cell receptor beta chains were sequenced from one sample in a study of molecular identifiers for immune sequencing clone quantification. TCRdb recomputed calls from the PCR reads with MiXCR, one row per CDR3 protein. The data show 90,000 or so distinct CDR3 sequences, roughly 25% seen once. The source material was naive CD8+ T cells from blood, with Jurkat cell RNA spiked in. Subset given: FACS-sorted CD8+CD4-CCR7+CD45RA+ naive T cells. Receptors were obtained from a human donor in good health. Some libraries in this study had Jurkat cell RNA spiked in.

This clonotype was found a few times. The chain has TRBV18 and TRBJ1-4; D possibly corresponds to TRBD1 (6 bases). V gave up 3 bases and J gave up 4 bases, with 15 bases separating them. The CDR3 is made up of 16 amino acids. Germline CDR1 reads KGHSH; CDR2 reads LQKENI. This CDR3 reads CASSPDNREINEKLFF. Written as DNA, the CDR3 is TGTGCCAGCTCACCCGATAACAGGGAAATTAATGAAAAACTGTTTTTT.

This clonotype has ten or more counts. The J gene is TRBJ2-3, the V gene TRBV7-6; D gene ambiguous. The V gene's germline CDR1 is SGHVS and CDR2 FNYEAQ. Trimming removed 3 bases from V and 8 bases from J, with 12 bases in between. The CDR3 spans 13 residues. CDR3: CASSLNRARTQYF. In nucleotides, the CDR3 is TGTGCCAGCAGCTTGAATCGGGCCCGTACGCAGTATTTT.

The chain joins TRBV12-3 or TRBV12-4 to TRBJ1-2; possibly TRBD1 for D (6 bases). V dropped 6 bases and J dropped 4 bases, with 12 bases sitting between them. This CDR3 has 13 amino acids. The chain's CDR3 is CASSVGQTYGYTF. CDR3 in DNA: TGTGCCAGCAGCGTCGGACAGACCTATGGCTACACCTTC.

The rearrangement uses TRBV4-2 and TRBJ2-7; no clear D gene. The ends were cut back, 0 bases at V and 2 bases at J, with 2 bases in the middle. The CDR3 loop spans 12 amino acids. The germline CDR1 and CDR2 sequences are LGHNA and YNFKEQ. The CDR3 DNA is TGTGCCAGCAGCCAAGATGCCTACGAGCAGTACTTC. Translated, it gives CASSQDAYEQYF.

This clonotype was observed a few times. This sequence joins TRBV12-3 or TRBV12-4 and TRBJ2-1, with no clear D. The V end lost 4 bases, the J end lost 4 bases, and 11 bases lay between the germline ends. The CDR3 spans 14 residues. The DNA for the CDR3 is TGTGCCAGCAGTTCGACCGACCCTTACAATGAGCAGTTCTTC. Amino acid sequence: CASSSTDPYNEQFF.

This clonotype was detected many times. The rearrangement uses TRBV24-1 and TRBJ2-7, with D perhaps matching TRBD2 (5 bases). Germline CDR1 is KGHDR and CDR2 is SFDVKD. Trimming stripped 0 bases from V and 3 bases from J, with 11 bases between. The CDR3 runs to 15 residues. CDR3 in DNA: TGTGCCACCAGTGATTTGAAGCGGCAGAGCTACGAGCAGTACTTC. It is translated as CATSDLKRQSYEQYF.

This clonotype has only a few counts. This rearrangement joins TRBV27 to TRBJ2-3, with unresolved D. Between the trimmed V and J ends, which lost 3 bases and 2 bases, there was a span of 9 bases. CDR3 length: 14 amino acids. Per the germline V gene, CDR1 is MNHEY and CDR2 is SMNVEV (reference sequence). CDR3 residues: CASSLTQSTDTQYF. The CDR3 coding sequence is TGTGCCAGCAGTTTGACACAATCCACAGATACGCAGTATTTT.

By share, this clonotype ranks as medium-sized (0.01 to 0.1%). The chain carries TRBV5-1 and TRBJ2-3; no clear D. V was clipped by 6 bases and J by 7 bases, with 9 bases between them. The CDR3 contains 11 residues. The germline V gene has CDR1 SGHRS and CDR2 YFSETQ. Here the CDR3 reads CASTSENTQYF. CDR3 DNA: TGCGCCAGCACCTCTGAAAATACGCAGTATTTT.

This clonotype was picked up one time. A single base separates this from a much larger clone, so it may be a read error. Lacking the conserved final phenylalanine or tryptophan, this CDR3 likely reflects a read error. This chain uses TRBV6-2 or TRBV6-3 with TRBJ1-5; D is unresolved. V was shortened by 7 bases and J by 8 bases, with 18 bases between the two germline ends. Germline-derived CDR1 and CDR2 are MNHEY and SVGEGT. The CDR3 runs 14 residues. The DNA for the CDR3 is TGTGCCAGCACCTACATCCCCGGTTTGGAGCCCCAGCATTCT. Translated: CASTYIPGLEPQHS.

Comments on this clonotype: A much more abundant neighbour one base away suggests this may be a read error. The rearrangement links TRBV3-1 to TRBJ2-3, with D tentatively TRBD1 (5 bases). Germline V lookup: CDR1 LGHDT, CDR2 YNNKEL (reference sequence). The CDR3 consists of 14 residues. The CDR3 spells CASRQGQPTDTQYF. In nucleotides, the CDR3 is TGTGCCAGCCGCCAAGGACAACCCACAGATACGCAGTATTTT.

A remark on this clonotype: A much larger clone lies one base from this, so it may be a read error. The V gene is TRBV9, the J gene TRBJ2-3, with D possibly matching TRBD2 (7 bases). Germline assignment: CDR1 SGDLS and CDR2 YYNGEE. The CDR3 contains 15 residues. The V end lost 3 bases, the J end lost 2 bases, and 13 bases lay between the germline ends. The CDR3 reads CASSGGGGITDTQYF. DNA for the CDR3: TGTGCCAGCAGCGGGGGCGGGGGCATCACAGATACGCAGTATTTT.

Only a few counts were recorded for this clonotype. This chain uses TRBV5-4 with TRBJ2-3, with D possibly matching TRBD2 (6 bases). Trimming shortened V by 2 bases and J by 5 bases, and 9 bases separated the two germline ends. This CDR3 is built from 13 residues. CDR1 and CDR2 from the germline V gene are SGHNT and YYREEE (reference sequence). CDR3 loop: CASSLPGEDTQYF. CDR3 DNA sequence: TGTGCCAGCAGCTTACCGGGAGAAGATACGCAGTATTTT.

The chain is built from TRBV29-1 and TRBJ1-2; D uncertain. From germline, CDR1 is SQVTM and CDR2 ANQGSEA. This CDR3 region has 12 residues. Trimming removed 3 bases at V and 6 bases at J, with 11 bases between. The DNA for the CDR3 is TGCAGCGTTGACGCAGGATCAAATGGCTACACCTTC. Its translation is CSVDAGSNGYTF.

Comments on this clonotype: The junction and the germline gene differ at one end; a read error may be behind it. CDR3 DNA: TGTGCCCGCCCCGGGATGAGCTCCTACGCGCAGTACTTC. Protein product: CARPGMSSYAQYF. J is TRBJ2-7 and V is TRBV25-1, with a possible D match to TRBD2 (5 bases). Looked up from germline, CDR1 is MGHDK and CDR2 is SYGVNS. CDR3 size: 13 residues.

About this clonotype: In this CDR3 the conserved last residue, phenylalanine or tryptophan, is missing, so a read error is likely. The chain carries TRBV29-1 and TRBJ2-1; D gene ambiguous. V dropped 7 bases and J dropped 3 bases, with 13 bases sitting between them. The CDR3 sequence is 13 residues long. Germline CDR1 reads SQVTM; CDR2 reads ANQGSEA. CDR3 coding DNA: TGCAGCGCCGACTCCCCTCTCTACAATGAGCAGTTCCTC. This encodes CSADSPLYNEQFL.

The V call is TRBV7-9, the J call TRBJ2-3, with 7 nucleotides matching TRBD2. Germline CDR1 reads SEHNR; CDR2 reads FQNEAQ (reference sequence). The CDR3 has 13 residues. The V gene end was trimmed by 8 bases and the J gene end by 0 bases; junction bases not matched to a gene: 2. The CDR3 sequence: CASGRESTDTQYF. CDR3 in DNA: TGTGCCAGCGGGCGGGAGAGCACAGATACGCAGTATTTT.

Regarding this clonotype: This may be a read error: a much more frequent sequence differs by one nucleotide. The V call is TRBV13, the J call TRBJ1-6; 8 nucleotides line up with TRBD1. The germline gives CDR1 PRHDT, CDR2 FYEKMQ (reference sequence). The CDR3 totals 15 residues. The CDR3 loop reads CAGSLGQGKNSPLHF. CDR3 in DNA: TGTGCCGGCAGCTTAGGACAGGGCAAGAATTCACCCCTCCACTTT.

In the case of this clonotype: A read error may explain this, as a much larger clone is one base away. The chain links TRBV28 to TRBJ2-7; D remains unclear. This CDR3 contains 14 residues. Germline CDR1 is MDHEN and CDR2 is SYDVKM. The CDR3: CAGSLTLSSYEQYF. The CDR3 nucleotides are TGTGCCGGCAGTTTGACCCTGAGCTCCTACGAGCAGTACTTC.

A few counts support this clonotype. The chain carries TRBV11-3 and TRBJ2-3, with no clear D. CDR3 length: 13 amino acids. Per germline, CDR1 SGHNT and CDR2 YENEEA. V dropped 5 bases and J dropped 5 bases, with 11 bases sitting between them. CDR3 nucleotide sequence: TGTGCCAGCAGCCCGCCGGTAGAAGATACGCAGTATTTT. Amino acid sequence: CASSPPVEDTQYF.

This clonotype was counted only a few times. The chain's CDR3 is CASRGPGTAYEQYF. The CDR3 region has the DNA TGTGCCAGCAGAGGACCGGGGACAGCGTACGAGCAGTACTTC. The rearrangement links TRBV28 to TRBJ2-7; 7 bases are a match to TRBD1. J was trimmed by 4 bases and V by 6 bases; bases with no gene match: 9. The CDR3 runs to 14 residues. Germline V gene lookup returns CDR1 MDHEN and CDR2 SYDVKM.

To note about this clonotype: This may arise from a read error, as a much more abundant clone is one base away. The genes are TRBV4-3 and TRBJ2-7; no clear D. There are 15 residues in the CDR3. CDR1 and CDR2 (germline): LGHNA, YSLEER. CDR3 residues: CASGQDRLTWDEQYF. The CDR3 region has the DNA TGCGCCAGCGGCCAAGATCGCCTTACCTGGGACGAGCAGTACTTC.

Ten or more counts support this clonotype. This chain links TRBV29-1 with TRBJ2-2; 10 bases align to TRBD2. The CDR3 loop spans 16 amino acids. J was trimmed by 1 base and V by 5 bases; bases with no gene match: 7. Germline V gives CDR1 SQVTM, CDR2 ANQGSEA. The CDR3 region is CSVRSPSGGNTGELFF. The CDR3 DNA reads as TGCAGCGTTCGCTCTCCTAGCGGGGGGAACACCGGGGAGCTGTTTTTT.

CDR3 residues: CASSGQFQPQHF. CDR3 nucleotide sequence: TGTGCCAGCTCCGGACAGTTCCAGCCCCAGCATTTT. V is TRBV18 and J is TRBJ1-5; D is perhaps TRBD1 (6 bases). This CDR3 has 12 residues. CDR1 and CDR2 (germline): KGHSH, LQKENI. The V gene lost 6 bases and the J gene lost 7 bases, with 10 bases spanning the gap.

This clonotype has at least ten counts. J is TRBJ2-6 and V is TRBV29-1; 9 bases are shared with TRBD1. The CDR3 runs to 16 residues. CDR1 and CDR2 from the germline V gene are SQVTM and ANQGSEA. J gave up 1 base and V 3 bases, and 4 bases lay outside the gene matches. In DNA form, the CDR3 reads TGCAGCGTTGACGGGACAGGGCCGTCTGGGGCCAACGTCCTGACTTTC. Its protein is CSVDGTGPSGANVLTF.

Ten or more counts support this clonotype. The chain carries TRBV7-9 and TRBJ2-4, with 8 positions matching TRBD1. Trimming took 8 bases from V and 3 from J; bases not matched to a gene: 9. The CDR3 consists of 15 residues. Germline lookup yields CDR1 SEHNR and CDR2 FQNEAQ (reference sequence). The CDR3 protein is CASGQGVSDKNIQYF. As DNA, the CDR3 is TGTGCCAGCGGACAGGGCGTTTCAGACAAAAACATTCAGTACTTC.

J is TRBJ2-1 and V is TRBV5-1; D ambiguous. Germline V gene data show CDR1 as SGHRS and CDR2 as YFSETQ. This CDR3 is 13 amino acids long. V was trimmed by 0 bases and J by 8 bases, leaving 9 bases between them. The CDR3 sequence: CASSLVGVDEQFF. In DNA form, the CDR3 reads TGCGCCAGCAGCTTGGTTGGCGTGGATGAGCAGTTCTTC. The entire variable domain, with the rest obtained from reference TRBV5-1 and TRBJ2-1, is as follows: KAGVTQTPRYLIKTRGQQVTLSCSPISGHRSVSWYQQTPGQGLQFLFEYFSETQRNKGNFPGRFSGRQFSNSRSEMNVSTLELGDSALYLCASSLVGVDEQFFGPGTRLTVL.

Points on this clonotype: A much more abundant neighbour one base away suggests this may be a read error. The J gene is TRBJ1-5, the V gene TRBV12-3 or TRBV12-4; D unclear. This CDR3 is built from 13 residues. The CDR3 DNA follows: TGTGCCAGCGGTTTTGGAGGGAATCAGCCCCAGCATTTT. It translates to CASGFGGNQPQHF.

Points on this clonotype: Possible read error: a much larger clone is one base away. This chain links TRBV6-2 or TRBV6-3 with TRBJ2-3; TRBD1 aligns across 8 bases. Germline V CDR1 and CDR2: MNHEY, SVGEGT. The V and J ends lost 8 bases and 4 bases, in that order; junction bases with no gene match: 11. This CDR3 region has 15 residues. The CDR3 region is CASGIDRGRADTQYF. CDR3 sequence (DNA): TGTGCCAGCGGGATCGACAGGGGTAGAGCAGATACGCAGTATTTT.

The V gene is TRBV6-5, the J gene TRBJ1-3; no definite D call. Trimming cost V 4 bases and J 0 bases, with 7 bases left between them. The CDR3 spans 14 residues. CDR1 and CDR2 from the germline V gene are MNHEY and SVGAGI. CDR3 nucleotides: TGTGCCAGCAGTTTTAAAATCTCTGGAAACACCATATATTTT. This codes for CASSFKISGNTIYF.